The clone carrying this T cell receptor beta chain is classed as medium-sized (0.01 to 0.1%). The antigen is not known. The data belong to a study of pediatric ulcerative colitis. The ends lost 1 base at V and 3 bases at J; junction bases unmatched: 4. The CDR3 totals 16 residues. Looked up from germline, CDR1 is MNHNS and CDR2 is SASEGT. This was a survey-level run. The protocol was immunoSEQ multiplex PCR, while the TCRdb copy is restricted to in-frame clones and leaves out a portion. The data contain more than 50,000 clones, about 89% of them singletons. Study outcomes and limitations: All ulcerative colitis patients, but no controls, carried a couple of rectal clonotypes. Rectal repertoires separated controls, mild-moderate and acute severe colitis.

Controls had normal endoscopy and no IBD diagnosis within a year. V is TRBV6-1 and J is TRBJ2-3; 10 bases fit TRBD1. The sequence was obtained from a boy aged 10-17 years who was a control in a study of pediatric ulcerative colitis. Sequenced material: blood. As DNA, the CDR3 is TGTGCCAGCAGTGAAGTACCGGGACAGGGGACAGATACGCAGTATTTT. It codes for CASSEVPGQGTDTQYF.